These 14 T cell receptor beta chains originate from one sample sequenced in a study of beta chain features in type 1 diabetes. General study results and limits: Type 1 diabetes patients had TCRB CDR3s that were shorter (moderately but significantly so) in all four CD4+ subsets.

The authors reverse transcribed all of the isolated RNA, so sequencing captured expressed TCRB transcripts. Clones were sequenced by immunoSEQ multiplex PCR, and TCRdb holds only the in-frame ones, with some missing. The data contain 85,000 to 110,000 clones, about 26% of them seen just once; the ten biggest clones take up 0.5% to 0.6%. Which antigens these TCRs recognize remains unknown. Sequenced: central memory CD4+ T cells from blood. The receptors come from a woman aged 18-29 years with type 1 diabetes.

This clone was counted a few times. The rearrangement uses TRBV2 and TRBJ1-4, with D perhaps matching TRBD1 (6 bases). Trimming stripped 6 bases from V and 6 bases from J, with 8 bases between. Per the germline V gene, CDR1 is SNHLY and CDR2 is FYNNEI. The CDR3 is 12 residues long. CDR3 loop: CASRQGYEKLFF. In DNA, the CDR3 is TGTGCCAGCAGACAGGGCTATGAAAAACTGTTTTTT.

The table lists this clone with a few counts. The chain recombines TRBV14 with TRBJ1-2; possibly TRBD1 for D (6 bases). There are 16 residues in the CDR3. The germline V gene encodes CDR1 SGHDN and CDR2 FVKESK. V gave up 4 bases and J gave up 1 base, with 16 bases separating them. CDR3 residues: CASSPPGHTFNYGYTF. CDR3 nucleotides: TGTGCCAGCAGCCCCCCGGGACACACATTTAACTATGGCTACACCTTC.

The rearrangement uses TRBV15 and TRBJ2-6; 7 nucleotides align to TRBD2. This CDR3 is 16 amino acids long. Germline lookup yields CDR1 LNHNV and CDR2 YYDKDF (reference sequence). V was pared by 2 bases and J by 1 base, with 2 bases of the junction left unmatched. The chain's CDR3 is CATSRSGGSGANVLTF. The CDR3, as DNA: TGTGCCACCAGCAGATCCGGGGGGTCTGGGGCCAACGTCCTGACTTTC.

The V call is TRBV28, the J call TRBJ1-2; tentative D call: TRBD1 (5 bases). The CDR3 has 14 amino acids. The V end was cut by 5 bases, the J end by 7 bases, with 17 bases between. Looked up from germline, CDR1 is MDHEN and CDR2 is SYDVKM. This CDR3 is CASSPPKGRAGYTF. The CDR3 DNA sequence: TGTGCCAGCAGTCCCCCCAAAGGCAGGGCTGGCTACACCTTC.

The chain employs TRBV7-2 and TRBJ1-1; D uncertain. This CDR3 contains 18 residues. V gave up 7 bases and J gave up 1 base, with 25 bases separating them. Germline V gene lookup returns CDR1 SGHTA and CDR2 FQGNSA. The CDR3: CASTKSRKFNTGNTEAFF. The CDR3 region has the DNA TGTGCCAGCACCAAGTCCCGTAAATTCAATACCGGGAACACTGAAGCTTTCTTT.

The chain joins TRBV30 to TRBJ2-5, with D tentatively TRBD1 (6 bases). Near its end, the DNA agrees better with TRBJ2-7, so the J call may be wrong. The germline V gene has CDR1 GTSNPN and CDR2 SVGIG (reference sequence). This CDR3 is built from 15 residues. CDR3 protein: CAWKVGGGFSYEQYF. CDR3 DNA sequence: TGTGCCTGGAAGGTTGGGGGCGGGTTCTCCTACGAGCAGTACTTC.

This clone has just a few counts. Other DNA sequences from this sample encode an identical CDR3 as well. J is TRBJ1-2 and V is TRBV14; 7 positions agree with TRBD1. Germline V gene data show CDR1 as SGHDN and CDR2 as FVKESK. CDR3 length: 12 residues. V shed 4 bases and J 5 bases; nucleotides not matched to a gene: 1. The CDR3 DNA reads as TGTGCCAGCAGCCCACAGGGGTATGGCTACACCTTC. It translates to CASSPQGYGYTF.

V and J are TRBV7-2 and TRBJ2-1, with 8 bases lining up with TRBD1. In germline, CDR1 is SGHTA, CDR2 FQGNSA. There are 12 residues in the CDR3. The trim removed 4 bases at V and 12 bases at J, leaving 5 bases unmatched. CDR3 protein: CASSSYRGSQFF. The CDR3 nucleotides read TGTGCCAGCAGCTCTTACAGGGGGTCGCAGTTCTTC.

This clone appeared once. This chain uses TRBV10-3 with TRBJ1-4; weak D call: TRBD1 (5 bases). Per the germline V gene, CDR1 is ENHRY and CDR2 is SYGVKD. Trimming removed 5 bases at V and 5 bases at J, with 15 bases between. The CDR3 has 15 residues. The CDR3: CAISSSGEGNEKLFF. As DNA, the CDR3 is TGTGCCATCAGTTCCTCGGGGGAGGGAAATGAAAAACTGTTTTTT.

The gene calls are TRBV2 and TRBJ1-2; possible D gene TRBD1, 6 bases. In germline, CDR1 is SNHLY, CDR2 FYNNEI. The CDR3 extends over 12 amino acids. The V end lost 4 bases, the J end lost 8 bases, and 11 bases lay between the germline ends. Here the CDR3 reads CASSVQGHGYTF. The CDR3 region has the DNA TGTGCCAGCAGTGTTCAGGGGCACGGCTACACCTTC.

This chain uses TRBV5-1 with TRBJ1-4, with 7 bases fitting TRBD1. This CDR3 is built from 14 residues. Germline values: CDR1 SGHRS, CDR2 YFSETQ. Germline trimming cut 5 bases from V and 4 bases from J; bases unmatched to any gene: 5. The CDR3 protein is CASRPGTVNEKLFF. Here the CDR3 DNA reads TGCGCCAGCAGACCCGGGACAGTTAATGAAAAACTGTTTTTT.

The chain has TRBV30 and TRBJ1-5; D perhaps matches TRBD1 (6 bases). This CDR3 is built from 15 residues. Trimming cost V 2 bases and J 7 bases, with 18 bases left between them. Germline loops: CDR1 GTSNPN, CDR2 SVGIG (reference sequence). CDR3: CAWSTRGMVSQPQHF. As DNA, the CDR3 is TGTGCCTGGAGTACAAGGGGGATGGTAAGCCAGCCCCAGCATTTT.

This clone has a handful of counts. CDR3 in DNA: TGTGCCAGCAGTTTACGTGGCAGGGGGTCCACTAACACAGATACGCAGTATTTT. Protein: CASSLRGRGSTNTDTQYF. The chain combines TRBV27 with TRBJ2-3; TRBD1 matches at 7 bases. Germline trimming cut 2 bases from V and 2 bases from J; bases unmatched to any gene: 13. Germline CDR1 is MNHEY and CDR2 is SMNVEV (reference sequence). The CDR3 has 18 amino acids.

The genes are TRBV7-9 and TRBJ2-1, with D maybe TRBD1 (6 bases). Germline V gene lookup returns CDR1 SEHNR and CDR2 FQNEAQ (reference sequence). V dropped 1 base and J dropped 9 bases, with 10 bases sitting between them. The CDR3 sequence is 13 residues long. The CDR3 nucleotides read TGTGCCAGCAGCTTAGATCTAGGGGGTGAGCAGTTCTTC. This sequence encodes CASSLDLGGEQFF.